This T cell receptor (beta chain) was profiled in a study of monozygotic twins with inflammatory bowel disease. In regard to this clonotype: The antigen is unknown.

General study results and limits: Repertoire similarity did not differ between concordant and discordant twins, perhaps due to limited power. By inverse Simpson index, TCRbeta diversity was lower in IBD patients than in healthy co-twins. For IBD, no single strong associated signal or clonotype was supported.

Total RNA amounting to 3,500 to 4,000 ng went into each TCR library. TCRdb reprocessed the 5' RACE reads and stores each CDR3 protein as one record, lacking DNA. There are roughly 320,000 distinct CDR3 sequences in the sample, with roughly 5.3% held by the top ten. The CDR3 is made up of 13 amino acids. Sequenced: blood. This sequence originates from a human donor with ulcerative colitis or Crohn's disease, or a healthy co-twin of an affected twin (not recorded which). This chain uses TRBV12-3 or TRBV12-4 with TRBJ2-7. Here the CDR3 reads CASQRGSSYEQYF.